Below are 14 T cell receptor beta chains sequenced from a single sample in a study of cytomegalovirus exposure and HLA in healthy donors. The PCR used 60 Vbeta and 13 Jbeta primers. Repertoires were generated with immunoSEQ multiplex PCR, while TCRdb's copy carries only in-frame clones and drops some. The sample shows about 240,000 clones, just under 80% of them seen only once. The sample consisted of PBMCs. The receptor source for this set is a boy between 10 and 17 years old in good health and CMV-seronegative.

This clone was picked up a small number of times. CDR3 protein: CASSFTGEETQYF. The CDR3 DNA is TGTGCCAGCAGCTTTACAGGGGAAGAGACCCAGTACTTC. The chain is built from TRBV5-4 and TRBJ2-5, with 7 bases that match TRBD1. Germline CDR1 SGHNT, CDR2 YYREEE (reference sequence). This CDR3 contains 13 residues. V shed 2 bases and J 3 bases; nucleotides not matched to a gene: 1. The variable domain in full, with the rest retrieved from reference TRBV5-4 and TRBJ2-5, is ETGVTQSPTHLIKTRGQQVTLRCSSQSGHNTVSWYQQALGQGPQFIFQYYREEENGRGNFPPRFSGLQFPNYSSELNVNALELDDSALYLCASSFTGEETQYFGPGTRLLVL.

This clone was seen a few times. CDR3 sequence reads: CASRPGSSGRALTDTQYF. In DNA form, the CDR3 reads TGCGCCAGCAGGCCGGGGTCTAGCGGGAGGGCTCTGACAGATACGCAGTATTTT. This chain links TRBV5-1 with TRBJ2-3; 12 bases agree with TRBD2. Germline V lookup: CDR1 SGHRS, CDR2 YFSETQ. The V segment lost 5 bases and the J segment 3 bases; nucleotides outside the gene matches: 13. The CDR3 is 18 residues long.

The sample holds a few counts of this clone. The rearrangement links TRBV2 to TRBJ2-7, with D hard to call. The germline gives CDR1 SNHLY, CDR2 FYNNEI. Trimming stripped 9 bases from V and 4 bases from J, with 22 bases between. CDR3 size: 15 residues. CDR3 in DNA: TGTGCCAGTTTTTTCAAGCAGAAGGCGGCATACGAGCAGTACTTC. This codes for CASFFKQKAAYEQYF.

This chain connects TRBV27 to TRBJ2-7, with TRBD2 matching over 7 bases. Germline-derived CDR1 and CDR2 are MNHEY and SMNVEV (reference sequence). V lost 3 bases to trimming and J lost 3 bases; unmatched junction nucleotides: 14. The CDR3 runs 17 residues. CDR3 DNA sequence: TGTGCCAGCAGTTTGCGGGAGCAGAGGTTTGGGGGCTACGAGCAGTACTTC. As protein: CASSLREQRFGGYEQYF.

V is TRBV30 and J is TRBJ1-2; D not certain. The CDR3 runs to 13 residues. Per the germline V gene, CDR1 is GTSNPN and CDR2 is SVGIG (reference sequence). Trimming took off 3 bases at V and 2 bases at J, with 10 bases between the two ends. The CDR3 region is CAWRAVGNYGYTF. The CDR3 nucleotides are TGTGCCTGGAGGGCGGTCGGGAACTATGGCTACACCTTC.

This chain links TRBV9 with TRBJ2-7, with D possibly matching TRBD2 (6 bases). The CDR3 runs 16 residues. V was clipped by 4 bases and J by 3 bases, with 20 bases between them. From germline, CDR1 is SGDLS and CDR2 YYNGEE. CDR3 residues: CASSPPPGNGGYEQYF. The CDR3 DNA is TGTGCCAGCAGCCCCCCCCCGGGGAACGGGGGCTACGAGCAGTACTTC.

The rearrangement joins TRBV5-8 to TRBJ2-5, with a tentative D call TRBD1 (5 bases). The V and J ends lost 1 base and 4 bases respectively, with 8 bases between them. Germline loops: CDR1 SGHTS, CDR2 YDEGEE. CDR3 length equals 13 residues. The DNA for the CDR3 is TGTGCCAGCAGCTTGCTCAGGGCAGAGACCCAGTACTTC. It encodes CASSLLRAETQYF.

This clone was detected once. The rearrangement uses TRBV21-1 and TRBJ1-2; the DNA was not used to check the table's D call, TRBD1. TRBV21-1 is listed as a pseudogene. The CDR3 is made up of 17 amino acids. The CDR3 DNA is TGTGCCAGCAGCAAAGCAAATACCAGGGGTGTGTCAAGTGGCTACACCTTC. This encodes CASSKANTRGVSSGYTF.

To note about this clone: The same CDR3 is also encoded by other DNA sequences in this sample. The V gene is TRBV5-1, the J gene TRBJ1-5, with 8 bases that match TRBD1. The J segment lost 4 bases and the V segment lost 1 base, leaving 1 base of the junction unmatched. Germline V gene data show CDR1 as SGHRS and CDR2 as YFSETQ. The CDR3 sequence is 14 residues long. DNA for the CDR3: TGCGCCAGCAGCTTGACAGGGGGTAATCAGCCCCAGCATTTT. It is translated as CASSLTGGNQPQHF.

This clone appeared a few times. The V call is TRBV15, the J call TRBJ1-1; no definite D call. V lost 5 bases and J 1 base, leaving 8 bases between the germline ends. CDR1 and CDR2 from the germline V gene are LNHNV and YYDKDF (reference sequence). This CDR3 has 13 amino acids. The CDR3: CATSGIENTEAFF. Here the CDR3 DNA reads TGTGCCACCAGCGGTATAGAGAACACTGAAGCTTTCTTT.

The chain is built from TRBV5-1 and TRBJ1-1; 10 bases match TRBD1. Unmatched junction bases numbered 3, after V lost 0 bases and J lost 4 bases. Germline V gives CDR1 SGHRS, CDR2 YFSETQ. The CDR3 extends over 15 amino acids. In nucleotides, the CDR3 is TGCGCCAGCAGCTTGGTGTGGACAGGGGGCACTGAAGCTTTCTTT. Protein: CASSLVWTGGTEAFF. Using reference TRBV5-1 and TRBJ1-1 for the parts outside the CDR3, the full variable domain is KAGVTQTPRYLIKTRGQQVTLSCSPISGHRSVSWYQQTPGQGLQFLFEYFSETQRNKGNFPGRFSGRQFSNSRSEMNVSTLELGDSALYLCASSLVWTGGTEAFFGQGTRLTVV.

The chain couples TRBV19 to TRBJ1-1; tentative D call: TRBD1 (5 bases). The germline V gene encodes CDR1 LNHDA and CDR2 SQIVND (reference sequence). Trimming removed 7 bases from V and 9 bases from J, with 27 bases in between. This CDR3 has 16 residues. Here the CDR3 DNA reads TGTGCCAGTATAAGCGGGACCAGTTCAGGAGGGGCTAAAGCTTTCTTT. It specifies CASISGTSSGGAKAFF.

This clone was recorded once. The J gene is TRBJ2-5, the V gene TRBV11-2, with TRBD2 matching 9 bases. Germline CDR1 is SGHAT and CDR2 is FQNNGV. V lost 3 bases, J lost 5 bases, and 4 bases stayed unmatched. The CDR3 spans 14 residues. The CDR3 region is CASSFGGGVETQYF. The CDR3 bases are TGTGCCAGCAGCTTCGGCGGGGGGGTGGAGACCCAGTACTTC.

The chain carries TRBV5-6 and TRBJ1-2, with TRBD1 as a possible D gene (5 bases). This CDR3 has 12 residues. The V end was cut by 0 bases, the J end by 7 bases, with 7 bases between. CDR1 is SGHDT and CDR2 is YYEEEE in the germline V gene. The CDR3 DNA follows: TGTGCCAGCAGCTTGGGACAGCCTGGCTACACCTTC. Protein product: CASSLGQPGYTF. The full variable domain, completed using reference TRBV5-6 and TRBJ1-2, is DAGVTQSPTHLIKTRGQQVTLRCSPKSGHDTVSWYQQALGQGPQFIFQYYEEEERQRGNFPDRFSGHQFPNYSSELNVNALLLGDSALYLCASSLGQPGYTFGSGTRLTVV.